The 31 T cell receptor beta chains below were found in one sample sequenced in a study of PD-1 blockade in classical Hodgkin lymphoma. The method was immunoSEQ multiplex PCR; TCRdb's version includes in-frame clones alone and lacks a portion of them. The sample lists about 30,000 clones, about 85% seen once, with around 2.4% in the top ten. No patient escaped relapse after autologous stem cell transplantation, and brentuximab vedotin exposure varied. Starting with thawed PBMCs, CD4+ T cells were purified by magnetic negative selection. This specimen consisted of CD4+ T cells from blood, obtained at baseline. The receptors shown here come from a human donor with classical Hodgkin lymphoma.

Only one count was recorded for this clone. This rearrangement joins TRBV5-1 to TRBJ2-2; 9 nucleotides line up with TRBD2. CDR1 is SGHRS and CDR2 is YFSETQ in the germline V gene. Unmatched junction bases numbered 7, after V lost 0 bases and J lost 4 bases. The CDR3 length is 17 residues. This CDR3 is CASSLGVAGAGTGELFF. The DNA for the CDR3 is TGCGCCAGCAGCTTGGGGGTAGCGGGAGCAGGCACCGGGGAGCTGTTTTTT.

This chain links TRBV6-6 with TRBJ1-2, with D perhaps matching TRBD1 (5 bases). This CDR3 has 12 residues. Trimming removed 6 bases from V and 7 bases from J, with 12 bases in between. Germline CDR1 and CDR2: MNHNY and SVGAGI (reference sequence). CDR3 loop: CASSSQGSGYTF. For the CDR3, the DNA is TGTGCCAGCAGCTCCCAGGGCTCTGGCTACACCTTC.

V and J are TRBV5-4 and TRBJ2-3; 13 bases align to TRBD2. V lost 4 bases to trimming and J lost 5 bases; unmatched junction nucleotides: 13. CDR3 length: 18 residues. Germline V gene lookup returns CDR1 SGHNT and CDR2 YYREEE (reference sequence). CDR3 sequence reads: CASSPGTSGNGLGDTQYF. In DNA form, the CDR3 reads TGTGCCAGCAGCCCAGGGACTAGCGGGAATGGGTTAGGAGATACGCAGTATTTT.

The DNA for the CDR3 is TGTGCCAGCTCACCGCAAGGGGCTTGGGAGCAGTTCTTC. Its protein product is CASSPQGAWEQFF. The genes are TRBV18 and TRBJ2-1, with D tentatively TRBD1 (5 bases). The ends were cut back, 3 bases at V and 10 bases at J, with 13 bases in the middle. Germline CDR1 and CDR2: KGHSH and LQKENI. CDR3 length: 13 amino acids.

This clone was observed a single time. The V call is TRBV6-5, the J call TRBJ2-1, with D possibly being TRBD1 or TRBD2 (5 bases each). Germline CDR1 reads MNHEY; CDR2 reads SVGAGI. The CDR3 totals 16 residues. Trimming removed 2 bases at V and 0 bases at J, with 11 bases between. CDR3 sequence: CASSYGGLSSYNEQFF. For the CDR3, the DNA is TGTGCCAGCAGTTACGGGGGTCTTAGCTCCTACAATGAGCAGTTCTTC.

This clone showed up just once. The chain combines TRBV7-9 with TRBJ1-1; the D gene is possibly TRBD1 (6 bases). Germline V gives CDR1 SEHNR, CDR2 FQNEAQ (reference sequence). V gave up 5 bases and J gave up 6 bases, with 25 bases separating them. The length of the CDR3 is 17 residues. The CDR3 sequence: CASSRWSGGALNAEAFF. CDR3 DNA sequence: TGTGCCAGCAGCCGGTGGTCGGGGGGGGCGCTTAACGCTGAAGCTTTCTTT.

The chain employs TRBV19 and TRBJ2-7; 9 nucleotides match TRBD1. The CDR3 length is 14 residues. V gave up 6 bases and J gave up 7 bases; unmatched junction bases: 10. Per the germline V gene, CDR1 is LNHDA and CDR2 is SQIVND (reference sequence). CDR3 amino acids: CASSNLGQGVEQYF. In DNA, the CDR3 is TGTGCCAGTAGCAACCTGGGACAGGGAGTAGAGCAGTACTTC.

The genes are TRBV5-1 and TRBJ2-5; 9 bases agree with TRBD1. Germline V gene lookup returns CDR1 SGHRS and CDR2 YFSETQ. The CDR3 runs 14 residues. The ends lost 4 bases at V and 11 bases at J; junction bases unmatched: 12. CDR3 sequence: CASSHPRQGGEQYF. CDR3 coding DNA: TGCGCCAGCAGCCACCCTCGACAGGGGGGGGAGCAGTACTTC.

This clone was picked up one time. This chain links TRBV7-9 with TRBJ2-3; 7 nucleotides align to TRBD2. The CDR3 consists of 17 residues. The V gene end was trimmed by 0 bases and the J gene end by 4 bases; junction bases not matched to a gene: 10. Germline values: CDR1 SEHNR, CDR2 FQNEAQ (reference sequence). Written as DNA, the CDR3 is TGTGCCAGCAGCTTAGCAAGAGCGGGATGGGGCCCAGATACGCAGTATTTT. Translation: CASSLARAGWGPDTQYF.

The chain couples TRBV7-9 to TRBJ2-7; unclear D gene. The ends were cut back, 0 bases at V and 0 bases at J, with 9 bases in the middle. Germline loops: CDR1 SEHNR, CDR2 FQNEAQ (reference sequence). This CDR3 comprises 15 residues. The CDR3 nucleotides read TGTGCCAGCAGCTTAGCCGGCACACGCTCCTACGAGCAGTACTTC. It encodes CASSLAGTRSYEQYF.

The chain links TRBV7-2 to TRBJ2-5, with D perhaps matching TRBD2 (5 bases). The CDR3 covers 14 residues. The V gene's germline CDR1 is SGHTA and CDR2 FQGNSA. Trimming cost V 7 bases and J 1 base, with 13 bases left between them. For the CDR3, the DNA is TGTGCCAGCATCAAGGACTTCCTCCAAGAGACCCAGTACTTC. Translating gives CASIKDFLQETQYF.

The chain recombines TRBV5-4 with TRBJ2-5; D is unresolved. The CDR3 sequence is 13 residues long. Germline V lookup: CDR1 SGHNT, CDR2 YYREEE (reference sequence). V lost 2 bases to trimming and J lost 2 bases, with 7 bases between them. The CDR3 DNA reads TGTGCCAGCAGCTTCAACAATCAAGAGACCCAGTACTTC. This encodes CASSFNNQETQYF.

This rearrangement joins TRBV6-5 to TRBJ1-2; tentative D call: TRBD1 (5 bases). CDR1 MNHEY and CDR2 SVGAGI come from the germline V gene. V was trimmed by 5 bases and J by 5 bases, leaving 12 bases between them. The CDR3 consists of 13 residues. CDR3 bases: TGTGCCAGCAGTCAAACAGGACGATATGGCTACACCTTC. Translation: CASSQTGRYGYTF.

The sample holds one count of this clone. The J gene is TRBJ2-7, the V gene TRBV7-2; 7 bases match TRBD2. The length of the CDR3 is 12 residues. From germline, CDR1 is SGHTA and CDR2 FQGNSA. The V gene end was trimmed by 4 bases and the J gene end by 4 bases; junction bases not matched to a gene: 1. The CDR3 DNA follows: TGTGCCAGCAGCTGGGACTATTACGAGCAGTACTTC. As protein: CASSWDYYEQYF.

The V and J genes are TRBV7-8 and TRBJ1-1; 9 bases line up with TRBD1. The trim removed 4 bases at V and 1 base at J, leaving 7 bases unmatched. In germline, CDR1 is SGHVS, CDR2 FQNEAQ. The CDR3 covers 16 residues. The CDR3 protein is CASSYRTGARNTEAFF. Here the CDR3 DNA reads TGTGCCAGCAGCTACAGGACAGGGGCGAGGAACACTGAAGCTTTCTTT.

The table lists this clone with a few counts. The chain is built from TRBV11-2 and TRBJ1-1, with D unresolved. The CDR3 spans 13 residues. The V end was cut by 0 bases, the J end by 1 base, with 3 bases between. Germline CDR1 and CDR2: SGHAT and FQNNGV. CDR3 residues: CASSLDQNTEAFF. The CDR3 DNA sequence: TGTGCCAGCAGCTTAGACCAGAACACTGAAGCTTTCTTT.

V and J are TRBV6-1 and TRBJ2-7; 7 bases align to TRBD2. This CDR3 is 14 amino acids long. CDR1 is MNHNS, CDR2 SASEGT, per germline. Germline trimming cut 2 bases from V and 4 bases from J; bases unmatched to any gene: 5. The CDR3 protein is CASSERREPYEQYF. The CDR3 DNA reads as TGTGCCAGCAGTGAAAGGCGGGAGCCATACGAGCAGTACTTC.

This sequence joins TRBV6-4 and TRBJ2-3; 8 bases agree with TRBD2. The CDR3 has 15 amino acids. After removal of 5 bases from V and 8 bases from J, the junction contained 12 bases not matched to a gene. CDR1 is MRHNA, CDR2 SNTAGT, per germline. CDR3 in amino acids: CASSPSGRGVGTQYF. CDR3 nucleotide sequence: TGTGCCAGCAGTCCCAGCGGGAGAGGAGTCGGTACGCAGTATTTT.

The CDR3 sequence: CASSLGSAIGGRGEETQYF. CDR3 nucleotide sequence: TGTGCCAGCAGCTTAGGTTCGGCGATAGGTGGCCGTGGGGAAGAGACCCAGTACTTC. The genes are TRBV13 and TRBJ2-5; no firm D call. There are 19 residues in the CDR3. Trimming took 0 bases from V and 3 from J, leaving 23 bases between them. Looked up from germline, CDR1 is PRHDT and CDR2 is FYEKMQ (reference sequence).

This chain links TRBV6-1 with TRBJ1-2, with a possible D match to TRBD1 (6 bases). CDR3 length equals 15 residues. Germline CDR1 reads MNHNS; CDR2 reads SASEGT. V gave up 2 bases and J gave up 4 bases, with 14 bases separating them. In DNA, the CDR3 is TGTGCCAGCAGTGAACCCGGTAGAGGGGGCTATGGCTACACCTTC. Amino acids: CASSEPGRGGYGYTF.

This chain uses TRBV5-1 with TRBJ2-7; the D gene is possibly TRBD1 (6 bases). Trimming cost V 0 bases and J 6 bases, with 10 bases left between them. There are 13 residues in the CDR3. Per the germline V gene, CDR1 is SGHRS and CDR2 is YFSETQ. The CDR3 loop is CASSLGQVGEQYF. CDR3 nucleotides: TGCGCCAGCAGCTTGGGACAGGTGGGCGAGCAGTACTTC.

V and J are TRBV28 and TRBJ1-5; D unclear. Trimming stripped 6 bases from V and 6 bases from J, with 18 bases between. From germline, CDR1 is MDHEN and CDR2 SYDVKM. The CDR3 is 15 residues long. CDR3 nucleotides: TGTGCCAGCAGGCCTAAACCGGGGTTACTTCAGCCCCAGCATTTT. Its protein is CASRPKPGLLQPQHF.

The chain combines TRBV5-1 with TRBJ2-7; weak D call: TRBD2 (6 bases). Trimming shortened V by 4 bases and J by 5 bases, and 28 bases separated the two germline ends. CDR3 length: 18 amino acids. Germline assignment: CDR1 SGHRS and CDR2 YFSETQ. The chain's CDR3 is CASSLDSWDWGNLNEQYF. The CDR3 DNA follows: TGCGCCAGCAGCCTGGATAGTTGGGACTGGGGTAATTTAAACGAGCAGTACTTC.

The chain couples TRBV28 to TRBJ2-7, with a weak D call TRBD2 (5 bases). Germline assignment: CDR1 MDHEN and CDR2 SYDVKM. There are 16 residues in the CDR3. Trimming stripped 6 bases from V and 2 bases from J, with 20 bases between. The CDR3 here is CASSGKKIASAYEQYF. CDR3 sequence (DNA): TGTGCCAGCAGCGGGAAGAAGATAGCGTCCGCCTACGAGCAGTACTTC.

In its sample, this clone was seen once. The chain joins TRBV7-9 to TRBJ2-1; 7 bases align to TRBD2. The ends lost 0 bases at V and 2 bases at J; junction bases unmatched: 1. The CDR3 extends over 15 amino acids. Germline V gene sequence: CDR1 SEHNR, CDR2 FQNEAQ (reference sequence). CDR3 nucleotide sequence: TGTGCCAGCAGCTTAGCGGGAGGGACCTACAATGAGCAGTTCTTC. It yields the protein CASSLAGGTYNEQFF.

The chain joins TRBV6-6 to TRBJ1-4; D gene ambiguous. V lost 5 bases, J lost 8 bases, and 9 bases lay in between. In germline, CDR1 is MNHNY, CDR2 SVGAGI (reference sequence). This CDR3 has 12 amino acids. The CDR3 DNA reads as TGTGCCAGCAGTCCCGAACAGGAAAAACTGTTTTTT. This encodes CASSPEQEKLFF.

The gene calls are TRBV4-3 and TRBJ1-2; tentatively, D is TRBD1 (5 bases). CDR1 is LGHNA, CDR2 YSLEER, per germline. Trimming took off 2 bases at V and 4 bases at J, with 8 bases between the two ends. The CDR3 loop spans 13 amino acids. Here the CDR3 DNA reads TGCGCCAGCAGCCAAATGGGACTCTATGGCTACACCTTC. Its protein is CASSQMGLYGYTF.

V and J are TRBV6-1 and TRBJ1-1, with D perhaps matching TRBD1 (5 bases). This CDR3 spans 15 amino acids. V lost 4 bases to trimming and J lost 2 bases, with 14 bases between them. Germline lookup yields CDR1 MNHNS and CDR2 SASEGT. CDR3 sequence (DNA): TGTGCCAGCAGTGCGGCAGGGCTGAGTAACACTGAAGCTTTCTTT. Translation gives CASSAAGLSNTEAFF.

This clone was seen a few times. The V gene is TRBV4-1, the J gene TRBJ2-1; the D gene could be TRBD1 or TRBD2 (7 bases each). Germline loops: CDR1 MGHRA, CDR2 YSYEKL. CDR3 length: 16 amino acids. V was shortened by 7 bases and J by 6 bases, with 22 bases between the two germline ends. CDR3 residues: CASTTGRGPSPNEQFF. The CDR3 DNA is TGCGCCAGCACCACGGGGAGGGGGCCCTCCCCCAATGAGCAGTTCTTC.

The CDR3 sequence is CASSPGRAEKLFF. CDR3 coding DNA: TGTGCCAGCAGCCCCGGACGAGCTGAAAAACTGTTTTTT. The J gene is TRBJ1-4, the V gene TRBV11-2; D gene ambiguous. V was pared by 5 bases and J by 7 bases, with 11 bases between. The CDR3 totals 13 residues. Germline V gene sequence: CDR1 SGHAT, CDR2 FQNNGV.

This clone was seen just once. This chain joins TRBV7-9 and TRBJ2-7; D is unclear. CDR1 is SEHNR, CDR2 FQNEAQ, per germline (reference sequence). V was shortened by 3 bases and J by 0 bases, with 0 bases between the two germline ends. The CDR3 has 11 amino acids. CDR3 in DNA: TGTGCCAGCAGCTTCTCCTACGAGCAGTACTTC. Residues: CASSFSYEQYF.